This entry lists 28 T cell receptor beta chains sequenced from one sample in a study of blood T cell repertoires in COVID-19. The protocol was immunoSEQ multiplex PCR, while the TCRdb copy is restricted to in-frame clones and leaves out a portion. This sample has a few hundred thousand clones, with approximately 77% found just once. Sample: peripheral blood. These receptors all stem from a woman aged 80 or older with acute or convalescent COVID-19.

The chain has TRBV11-3 and TRBJ1-6; 8 nucleotides align to TRBD1. In germline, CDR1 is SGHNT, CDR2 YENEEA. Trimming at V came to 5 bases and at J to 4 bases, leaving 10 bases not matched to a gene. CDR3 length: 17 residues. The CDR3 loop is CASSTQRQGSYNSPLHF. In DNA, the CDR3 is TGTGCCAGCAGCACCCAACGACAGGGGTCATATAATTCACCCCTCCACTTT.

The V gene is TRBV5-1, the J gene TRBJ2-7; 12 bases map to TRBD2. V gave up 5 bases and J gave up 2 bases; unmatched junction bases: 2. Germline CDR1 is SGHRS and CDR2 is YFSETQ. This CDR3 comprises 14 residues. CDR3 in amino acids: CASSSSGGAYEQYF. For the CDR3, the DNA is TGCGCCAGCAGTTCTAGCGGGGGGGCCTACGAGCAGTACTTC.

The chain employs TRBV28 and TRBJ2-7; D is undetermined. This CDR3 spans 14 amino acids. The V and J ends lost 5 bases and 4 bases respectively, with 15 bases between them. The germline CDR1 and CDR2 sequences are MDHEN and SYDVKM. CDR3 DNA: TGTGCCAGCAGTCCCTCCGGAGAGGATTACGAGCAGTACTTC. It codes for CASSPSGEDYEQYF.

V and J are TRBV9 and TRBJ2-1, with TRBD2 identical over 8 bases. Trimming removed 4 bases from V and 4 bases from J; junction bases left unmatched: 10. The CDR3 length is 16 residues. Germline CDR1 and CDR2: SGDLS and YYNGEE. CDR3 sequence: CASSPLGGGYYNEQFF. For the CDR3, the DNA is TGTGCCAGCAGCCCCCTCGGGGGGGGGTATTACAATGAGCAGTTCTTC.

This clone has just a few counts. The rearrangement links TRBV7-9 to TRBJ1-4, with 7 bases identical to TRBD1. CDR3 length equals 14 residues. CDR1 and CDR2 from the germline V gene are SEHNR and FQNEAQ (reference sequence). The V gene end was trimmed by 4 bases and the J gene end by 1 base; junction bases not matched to a gene: 0. The DNA for the CDR3 is TGTGCCAGCAGCTGGACAGGAACTAATGAAAAACTGTTTTTT. Translation: CASSWTGTNEKLFF.

The V call is TRBV5-5, the J call TRBJ2-1, with 7 nucleotides matching TRBD1. There are 17 residues in the CDR3. Unmatched junction bases numbered 16, after V lost 4 bases and J lost 6 bases. Germline values: CDR1 SGHKS, CDR2 YYEKEE (reference sequence). In DNA form, the CDR3 reads TGTGCCAGCAGCCCAGATCCGGGGACAGCCGCCCTCAATGAGCAGTTCTTC. Encoded protein: CASSPDPGTAALNEQFF. The entire variable domain, with the rest obtained from reference TRBV5-5 and TRBJ2-1, is as follows: DAGVTQSPTHLIKTRGQQVTLRCSPISGHKSVSWYQQVLGQGPQFIFQYYEKEERGRGNFPDRFSARQFPNYSSELNVNALLLGDSALYLCASSPDPGTAALNEQFFGPGTRLTVL.

The chain combines TRBV9 with TRBJ2-4; 7 bases are shared with TRBD1. The CDR3 is 15 residues long. CDR1 is SGDLS and CDR2 is YYNGEE in the germline V gene. V lost 4 bases, J lost 5 bases, and 9 bases stayed unmatched. The CDR3 region has the DNA TGTGCCAGCAGCAGACTCGGCCAGGGGGAAAACATTCAGTACTTC. It codes for CASSRLGQGENIQYF.

The V call is TRBV11-3, the J call TRBJ1-4, with 9 positions matching TRBD1. The CDR3 is made up of 14 amino acids. The germline CDR1 and CDR2 sequences are SGHNT and YENEEA. The junction had 2 bases not matched to a gene; V was cut back by 2 bases and J by 7 bases. The CDR3 region has the DNA TGTGCCAGCAGCTTAAGGGACAGGGTTGAAAAACTGTTTTTT. This sequence encodes CASSLRDRVEKLFF.

V and J are TRBV7-2 and TRBJ1-6; a possible D gene is TRBD1 (5 bases). The CDR3 consists of 15 residues. The V gene's germline CDR1 is SGHTA and CDR2 FQGNSA. Between the trimmed V and J ends, which lost 5 bases and 6 bases, there was a span of 14 bases. This chain's CDR3 is CASSPDSGVNSPLHF. CDR3 DNA sequence: TGTGCCAGCAGCCCCGACAGTGGGGTTAATTCACCCCTCCACTTT.

The rearrangement joins TRBV19 to TRBJ1-1; 7 bases agree with TRBD1. There are 13 residues in the CDR3. The ends lost 6 bases at V and 5 bases at J; junction bases unmatched: 6. Germline values: CDR1 LNHDA, CDR2 SQIVND (reference sequence). The CDR3 here is CASRGQRYTEAFF. CDR3 coding DNA: TGTGCCAGTAGGGGACAGCGGTATACTGAAGCTTTCTTT.

The chain couples TRBV4-2 to TRBJ2-7; 10 bases agree with TRBD2. V lost 1 base, J lost 6 bases, and 18 bases stayed unmatched. Germline V gene data show CDR1 as LGHNA and CDR2 as YNFKEQ. This CDR3 contains 19 residues. The CDR3 region has the DNA TGTGCCAGCAGCCAAGGGTGGTATGATAGCGGGGGGACCCTAGGCGAGCAGTACTTC. Encoded protein: CASSQGWYDSGGTLGEQYF.

V gene TRBV12-3 or TRBV12-4 combines with J gene TRBJ2-7; D is unclear. The CDR3 is made up of 11 amino acids. Trimming stripped 0 bases from V and 7 bases from J, with 4 bases between. This chain's CDR3 is CASSLAREQYF. The CDR3 DNA is TGTGCCAGCAGTTTAGCACGGGAGCAGTACTTC.

The chain couples TRBV29-1 to TRBJ1-1; maybe TRBD1 (6 bases). The V end lost 0 bases, the J end lost 3 bases, and 17 bases lay between the germline ends. The CDR3 consists of 16 residues. CDR1 is SQVTM and CDR2 is ANQGSEA in the germline V gene. The CDR3 sequence: CSVEDSSAGVYTEAFF. CDR3 DNA sequence: TGCAGCGTTGAAGATTCTTCGGCAGGGGTATACACTGAAGCTTTCTTT.

CDR3 sequence: CASSHSDSSYGYTF. The CDR3 bases are TGTGCCAGCAGCCACTCGGACAGTAGCTATGGCTACACCTTC. The gene calls are TRBV14 and TRBJ1-2; perhaps TRBD1 as D (6 bases). In germline, CDR1 is SGHDN, CDR2 FVKESK. This CDR3 is 14 amino acids long. V was shortened by 3 bases and J by 4 bases, with 12 bases between the two germline ends. The full variable domain, in which reference TRBV14 and TRBJ1-2 provide the parts outside the CDR3, is EAGVTQFPSHSVIEKGQTVTLRCDPISGHDNLYWYRRVMGKEIKFLLHFVKESKQDESGMPNNRFLAERTGGTYSTLKVQPAELEDSGVYFCASSHSDSSYGYTFGSGTRLTVV.

This rearrangement joins TRBV18 to TRBJ1-5, with no clear D. Germline CDR1 is KGHSH and CDR2 is LQKENI. V was pared by 0 bases and J by 6 bases, with 9 bases between. The CDR3 loop spans 14 amino acids. Here the CDR3 reads CASSPPDSPQPQHF. CDR3 coding DNA: TGTGCCAGCTCACCACCGGACTCACCTCAGCCCCAGCATTTT.

J is TRBJ1-5 and V is TRBV28; a possible D gene is TRBD1 (5 bases). Trimming cost V 2 bases and J 6 bases, with 14 bases left between them. Germline V CDR1 and CDR2: MDHEN, SYDVKM. The CDR3 totals 15 residues. The CDR3 reads CASSLRGGTAQPQHF. CDR3 coding DNA: TGTGCCAGCAGTTTAAGGGGCGGGACGGCTCAGCCCCAGCATTTT.

The sample holds a few counts of this clone. This chain uses TRBV7-2 with TRBJ1-4, with D possibly TRBD1 on 6 matching bases. V lost 5 bases and J lost 0, with 16 bases in between. The CDR3 runs to 17 residues. CDR1 and CDR2 (germline): SGHTA, FQGNSA. CDR3: CASSPRGGGATNEKLFF. CDR3 sequence (DNA): TGTGCCAGCAGCCCTCGGGGTGGGGGCGCAACTAATGAAAAACTGTTTTTT. Drawing the rest from reference TRBV7-2 and TRBJ1-4, the complete variable domain is GAGVSQSPSNKVTEKGKDVELRCDPISGHTALYWYRQSLGQGLEFLIYFQGNSAPDKSGLPSDRFSAERTGGSVSTLTIQRTQQEDSAVYLCASSPRGGGATNEKLFFGSGTQLSVL.

The chain links TRBV19 to TRBJ1-4; 7 bases fit TRBD1. Germline CDR1 reads LNHDA; CDR2 reads SQIVND (reference sequence). Trimming at V came to 3 bases and at J to 4 bases, leaving 14 bases not matched to a gene. The CDR3 is 18 amino acids. This chain's CDR3 is CASSMPTNRGGFNEKLFF. CDR3 DNA sequence: TGTGCCAGTAGTATGCCAACCAACAGGGGAGGATTTAATGAAAAACTGTTTTTT.

This chain connects TRBV7-3 to TRBJ1-2; tentatively, D is TRBD1 (5 bases). The CDR3 runs 15 residues. The germline CDR1 and CDR2 sequences are SGHTA and FQGTGA. Trimming took off 0 bases at V and 4 bases at J, with 12 bases between the two ends. Here the CDR3 reads CASSLTSQQGYGYTF. Here the CDR3 DNA reads TGTGCCAGCAGCTTAACGTCCCAGCAGGGCTATGGCTACACCTTC.

The chain couples TRBV7-2 to TRBJ1-2; tentative D call: TRBD1 (5 bases). V was shortened by 1 base and J by 4 bases, with 13 bases between the two germline ends. CDR3 length equals 15 residues. From germline, CDR1 is SGHTA and CDR2 FQGNSA. CDR3 DNA: TGTGCCAGCAGCTTAGGGGTCAGGGTCGTCTATGGCTACACCTTC. Translating gives CASSLGVRVVYGYTF. The whole variable domain, remainder taken from reference TRBV7-2 and TRBJ1-2, is GAGVSQSPSNKVTEKGKDVELRCDPISGHTALYWYRQSLGQGLEFLIYFQGNSAPDKSGLPSDRFSAERTGGSVSTLTIQRTQQEDSAVYLCASSLGVRVVYGYTFGSGTRLTVV.

The chain joins TRBV6-5 to TRBJ2-1, with TRBD2 identical over 8 bases. Germline V gene lookup returns CDR1 MNHEY and CDR2 SVGAGI. The CDR3 contains 15 residues. Unmatched junction bases numbered 15, after V lost 8 bases and J lost 9 bases. Written as DNA, the CDR3 is TGTGCCAGCGAAAGGAGCGGGGGTTATGGGGGTGAGCAGTTCTTC. Residues: CASERSGGYGGEQFF.

The CDR3 sequence is CASSVGGTSGGAAETQYF. Here the CDR3 DNA reads TGTGCCAGCAGCGTAGGAGGGACTAGCGGGGGGGCAGCTGAGACCCAGTACTTC. The rearrangement uses TRBV9 and TRBJ2-5, with TRBD2 matching over 16 bases. The germline gives CDR1 SGDLS, CDR2 YYNGEE. J lost 5 bases, V lost 0 bases, and 7 bases had no gene match. The CDR3 extends over 18 amino acids.

This clone came up once. This chain joins TRBV12-3 or TRBV12-4 and TRBJ1-1, with D possibly matching TRBD1 (6 bases). The V and J ends lost 7 bases and 5 bases respectively, with 14 bases between them. This CDR3 comprises 13 residues. CDR3 in amino acids: CASNRGGGTEAFF. CDR3 coding DNA: TGTGCCAGCAACCGGGGAGGGGGTACTGAAGCTTTCTTT.

The rearrangement joins TRBV5-1 to TRBJ2-1; a possible D gene is TRBD2 (5 bases). Germline V gives CDR1 SGHRS, CDR2 YFSETQ. CDR3 length: 15 amino acids. Trimming cost V 4 bases and J 7 bases, with 18 bases left between them. The CDR3 sequence is CASSRDTRWRNEQFF. The DNA of the CDR3 is TGCGCCAGCAGCAGAGATACGAGATGGAGGAATGAGCAGTTCTTC.

The J gene is TRBJ2-3, the V gene TRBV28, with TRBD1 identical over 9 bases. The germline CDR1 and CDR2 sequences are MDHEN and SYDVKM. The CDR3 has 15 amino acids. V gave up 3 bases and J gave up 4 bases; unmatched junction bases: 5. The CDR3 DNA sequence: TGTGCCAGCAGTTTCCGGGACAGGGCCCCAGATACGCAGTATTTT. Amino acids: CASSFRDRAPDTQYF.

This sequence joins TRBV11-3 and TRBJ2-3, with D uncertain. Trimming shortened V by 0 bases and J by 0 bases, and 7 bases separated the two germline ends. The germline gives CDR1 SGHNT, CDR2 YENEEA. CDR3 size: 15 residues. The CDR3 loop reads CASSLDAASTDTQYF. The CDR3 region has the DNA TGTGCCAGCAGCTTAGATGCGGCTAGCACAGATACGCAGTATTTT.

This clone was detected only once. The chain links TRBV21-1 to TRBJ1-1. TRBV21-1 is marked as a pseudogene. The CDR3 is 15 residues long. Here the CDR3 DNA reads TGTGCCAGCAGCAAAGATGGACCGGGAGGCACTGAAGCTTTCTTT. It encodes CASSKDGPGGTEAFF.

The CDR3, as DNA: TGCAGTGCTAGTAATCAGGACACCTACGAGCAGTACTTC. Protein sequence: CSASNQDTYEQYF. The chain recombines TRBV20-1 with TRBJ2-7; D is perhaps TRBD1 (5 bases). Germline CDR1 DFQATT, CDR2 SNEGSKA (reference sequence). With 3 bases removed from V and 2 bases from J, the gap between germline ends came to 11 bases. The CDR3 spans 13 residues.